This TCR beta chain was sequenced for a study of cytomegalovirus exposure and HLA in healthy donors. Study-level points and caveats: Later analysis suggested most CMV-associated TCR beta chains were HLA-restricted. A previous analysis found most TCR beta V segments productive roughly 87% or roughly 30% of the time.

The CDR3 totals 13 residues. Germline loops: CDR1 LNHNV, CDR2 YYDKDF (reference sequence). V was cut by 0 bases and J by 8 bases, with 10 bases left in between. In the case of this clone: The antigen is unknown.

PCR was performed using 60 Vbeta and 13 Jbeta primers. Produced via immunoSEQ multiplex PCR; TCRdb's table is partial and in-frame only. Of around 170,000 clones listed, roughly 71% are singletons. This clonotype was sampled from a girl aged 5-17 years in good health and CMV-seronegative. Input material: PBMCs. The genes are TRBV15 and TRBJ1-2; no firm D call. CDR3 bases: TGTGCCACCAGCAGAGATCCTGAGGCCGGCTACACCTTC. This sequence encodes CATSRDPEAGYTF.